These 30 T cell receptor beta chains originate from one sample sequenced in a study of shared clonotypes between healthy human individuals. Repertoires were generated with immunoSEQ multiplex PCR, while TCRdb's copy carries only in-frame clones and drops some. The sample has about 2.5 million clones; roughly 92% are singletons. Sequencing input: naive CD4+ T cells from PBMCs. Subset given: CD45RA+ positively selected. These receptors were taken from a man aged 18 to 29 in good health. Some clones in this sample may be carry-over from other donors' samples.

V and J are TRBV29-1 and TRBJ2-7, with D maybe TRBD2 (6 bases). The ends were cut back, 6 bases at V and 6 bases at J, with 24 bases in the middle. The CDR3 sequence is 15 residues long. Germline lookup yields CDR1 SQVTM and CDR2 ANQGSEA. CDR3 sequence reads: CSVLKSGLPFGEQYF. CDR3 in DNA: TGCAGCGTCCTTAAAAGCGGACTACCATTTGGCGAGCAGTACTTC.

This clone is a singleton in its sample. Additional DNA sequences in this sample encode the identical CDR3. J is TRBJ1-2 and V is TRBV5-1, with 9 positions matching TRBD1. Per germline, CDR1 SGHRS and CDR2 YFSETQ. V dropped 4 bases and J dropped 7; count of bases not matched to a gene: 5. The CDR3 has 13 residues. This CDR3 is CASSPGTGSGYTF. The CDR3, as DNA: TGCGCCAGCAGCCCCGGGACAGGGTCTGGCTACACCTTC.

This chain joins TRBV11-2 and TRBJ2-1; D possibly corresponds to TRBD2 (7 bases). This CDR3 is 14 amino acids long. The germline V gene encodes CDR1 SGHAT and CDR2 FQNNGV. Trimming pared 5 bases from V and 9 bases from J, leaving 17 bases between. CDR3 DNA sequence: TGTGCCAGCAGCCGCGGGCTAGGGGGGGTTGAGCAGTTCTTC. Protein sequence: CASSRGLGGVEQFF.

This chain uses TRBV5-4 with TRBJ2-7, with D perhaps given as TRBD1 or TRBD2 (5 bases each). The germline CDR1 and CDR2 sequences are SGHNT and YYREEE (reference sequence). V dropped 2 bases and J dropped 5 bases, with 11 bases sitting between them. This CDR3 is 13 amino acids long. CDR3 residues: CASSFAGSHEQYF. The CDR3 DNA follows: TGTGCCAGCAGCTTTGCAGGGAGCCACGAGCAGTACTTC.

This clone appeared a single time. CDR3 DNA sequence: TGTGCCAGCAGTGCTCGTGTTAATGAAAAACTGTTTTTT. This sequence encodes CASSARVNEKLFF. The chain couples TRBV27 to TRBJ1-4, with D unclear. The length of the CDR3 is 13 residues. The V end was cut by 5 bases, the J end by 4 bases, with 8 bases between. CDR1 and CDR2 from the germline V gene are MNHEY and SMNVEV (reference sequence).

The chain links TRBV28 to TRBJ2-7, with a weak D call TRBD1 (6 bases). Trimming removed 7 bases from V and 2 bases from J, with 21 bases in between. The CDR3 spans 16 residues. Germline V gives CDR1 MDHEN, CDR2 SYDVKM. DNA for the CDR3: TGTGCCAGCAATAATCCTACAGGGACGTCTCCCTACGAGCAGTACTTC. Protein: CASNNPTGTSPYEQYF. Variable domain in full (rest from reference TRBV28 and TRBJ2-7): DVKVTQSSRYLVKRTGEKVFLECVQDMDHENMFWYRQDPGLGLRLIYFSYDVKMKEKGDIPEGYSVSREKKERFSLILESASTNQTSMYLCASNNPTGTSPYEQYFGPGTRLTVT.

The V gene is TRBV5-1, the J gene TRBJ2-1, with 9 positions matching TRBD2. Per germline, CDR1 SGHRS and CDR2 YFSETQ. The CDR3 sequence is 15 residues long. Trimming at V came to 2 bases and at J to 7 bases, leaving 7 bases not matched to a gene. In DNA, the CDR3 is TGCGCCAGCAGCTTTAGCGGGAGTTTTCAGAATGAGCAGTTCTTC. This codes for CASSFSGSFQNEQFF.

The CDR3 loop reads CATRTSGSETQYF. In DNA form, the CDR3 reads TGTGCCACACGGACTAGCGGGAGCGAGACCCAGTACTTC. The J gene is TRBJ2-5, the V gene TRBV19, with 13 bases matching TRBD2. V gave up 10 bases and J gave up 5 bases; unmatched junction bases: 4. This CDR3 contains 13 residues. The V gene's germline CDR1 is LNHDA and CDR2 SQIVND (reference sequence).

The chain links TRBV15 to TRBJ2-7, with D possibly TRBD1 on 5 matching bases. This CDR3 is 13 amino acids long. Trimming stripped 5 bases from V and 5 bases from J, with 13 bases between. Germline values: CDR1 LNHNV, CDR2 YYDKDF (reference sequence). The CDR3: CATSARQGNEQYF. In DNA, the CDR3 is TGTGCCACCAGCGCTCGCCAGGGCAACGAGCAGTACTTC.

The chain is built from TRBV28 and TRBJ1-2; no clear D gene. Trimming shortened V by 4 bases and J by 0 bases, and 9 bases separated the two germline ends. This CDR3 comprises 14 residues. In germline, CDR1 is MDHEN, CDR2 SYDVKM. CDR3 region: CASSSGSANYGYTF. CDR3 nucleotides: TGTGCCAGCAGTTCAGGCAGCGCTAACTATGGCTACACCTTC.

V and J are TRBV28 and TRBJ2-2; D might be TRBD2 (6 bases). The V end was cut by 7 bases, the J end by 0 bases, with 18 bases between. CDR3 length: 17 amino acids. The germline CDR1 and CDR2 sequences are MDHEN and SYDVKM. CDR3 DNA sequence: TGTGCCAGCACCCCCGGCAGTAGACTAGCGAACACCGGGGAGCTGTTTTTT. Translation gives CASTPGSRLANTGELFF.

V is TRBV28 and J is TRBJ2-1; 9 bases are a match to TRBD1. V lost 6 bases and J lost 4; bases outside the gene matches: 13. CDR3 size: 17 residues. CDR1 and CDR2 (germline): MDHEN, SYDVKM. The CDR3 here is CASSVRVGDRVYNEQFF. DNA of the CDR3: TGTGCCAGCAGCGTACGAGTTGGGGACAGGGTATACAATGAGCAGTTCTTC.

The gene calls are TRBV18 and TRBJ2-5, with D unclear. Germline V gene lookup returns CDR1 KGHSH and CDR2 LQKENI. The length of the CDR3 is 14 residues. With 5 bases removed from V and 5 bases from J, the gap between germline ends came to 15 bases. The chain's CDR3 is CASSSSKKGETQYF. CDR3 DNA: TGTGCCAGCTCATCGTCCAAGAAAGGGGAGACCCAGTACTTC. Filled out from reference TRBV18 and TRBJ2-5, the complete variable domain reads NAGVMQNPRHLVRRRGQEARLRCSPMKGHSHVYWYRQLPEEGLKFMVYLQKENIIDESGMPKERFSAEFPKEGPSILRIQQVVRGDSAAYFCASSSSKKGETQYFGPGTRLLVL.

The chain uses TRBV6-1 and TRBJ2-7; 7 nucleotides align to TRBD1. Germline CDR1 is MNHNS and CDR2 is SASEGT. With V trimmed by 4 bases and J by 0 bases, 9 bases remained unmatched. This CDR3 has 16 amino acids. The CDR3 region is CASSGFGQVVSYEQYF. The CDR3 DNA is TGTGCCAGCAGTGGCTTCGGACAGGTAGTCTCCTACGAGCAGTACTTC.

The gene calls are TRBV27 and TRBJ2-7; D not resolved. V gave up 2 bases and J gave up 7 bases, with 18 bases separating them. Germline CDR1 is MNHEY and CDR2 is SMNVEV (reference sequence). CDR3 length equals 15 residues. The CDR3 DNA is TGTGCCAGCAGTTTAGGGGTGGGGTCCCAGGCTGAGCAGTACTTC. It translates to CASSLGVGSQAEQYF.

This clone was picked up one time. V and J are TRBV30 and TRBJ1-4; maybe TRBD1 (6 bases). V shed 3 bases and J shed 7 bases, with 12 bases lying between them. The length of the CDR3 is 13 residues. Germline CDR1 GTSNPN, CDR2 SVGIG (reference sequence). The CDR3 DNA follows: TGTGCCTGGAGCAGGGGCATCGGTGAAAAACTGTTTTTT. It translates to CAWSRGIGEKLFF.

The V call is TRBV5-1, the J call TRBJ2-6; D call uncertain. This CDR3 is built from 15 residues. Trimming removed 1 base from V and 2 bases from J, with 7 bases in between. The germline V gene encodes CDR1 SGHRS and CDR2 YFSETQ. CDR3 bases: TGCGCCAGCAGCTTGATACCCACTGGGGCCAACGTCCTGACTTTC. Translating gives CASSLIPTGANVLTF.

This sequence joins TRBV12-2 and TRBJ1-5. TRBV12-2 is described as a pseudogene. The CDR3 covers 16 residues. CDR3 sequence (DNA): TGTGCAAGTCGCTCGAGGGGAACGTTGGACAATCAGCCCCAGCATTTT. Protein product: CASRSRGTLDNQPQHF.

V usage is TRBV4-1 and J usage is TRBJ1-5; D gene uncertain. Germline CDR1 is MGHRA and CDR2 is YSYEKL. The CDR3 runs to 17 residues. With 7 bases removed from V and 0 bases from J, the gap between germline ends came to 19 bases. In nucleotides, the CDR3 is TGCGCCAGCATGCAAACAGACTCCCCTTATAGCAATCAGCCCCAGCATTTT. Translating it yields CASMQTDSPYSNQPQHF.

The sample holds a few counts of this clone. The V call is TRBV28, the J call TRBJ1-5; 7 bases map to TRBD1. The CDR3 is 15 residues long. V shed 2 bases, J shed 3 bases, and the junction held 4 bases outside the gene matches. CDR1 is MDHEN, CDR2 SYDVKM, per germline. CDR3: CASSLTGQYNQPQHF. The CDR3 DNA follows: TGTGCCAGCAGTTTAACGGGACAGTACAATCAGCCCCAGCATTTT.

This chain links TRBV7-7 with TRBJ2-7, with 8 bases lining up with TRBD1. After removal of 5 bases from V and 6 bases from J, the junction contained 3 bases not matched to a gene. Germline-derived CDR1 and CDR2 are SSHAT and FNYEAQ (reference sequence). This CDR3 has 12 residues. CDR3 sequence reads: CASSATGVEQYF. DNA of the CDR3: TGTGCCAGCAGCGCGACAGGGGTCGAGCAGTACTTC.

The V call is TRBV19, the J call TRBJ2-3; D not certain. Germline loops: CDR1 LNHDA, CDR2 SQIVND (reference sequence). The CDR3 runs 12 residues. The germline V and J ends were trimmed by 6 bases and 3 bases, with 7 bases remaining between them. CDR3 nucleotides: TGTGCCAGTAGCGGGTATACAGATACGCAGTATTTT. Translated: CASSGYTDTQYF.

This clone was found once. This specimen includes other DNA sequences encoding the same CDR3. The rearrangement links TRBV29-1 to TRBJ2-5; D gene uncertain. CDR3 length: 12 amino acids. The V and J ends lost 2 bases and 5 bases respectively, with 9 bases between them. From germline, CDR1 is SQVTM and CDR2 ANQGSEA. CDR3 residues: CSVERGSETQYF. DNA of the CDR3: TGCAGCGTTGAACGCGGTAGTGAGACCCAGTACTTC.

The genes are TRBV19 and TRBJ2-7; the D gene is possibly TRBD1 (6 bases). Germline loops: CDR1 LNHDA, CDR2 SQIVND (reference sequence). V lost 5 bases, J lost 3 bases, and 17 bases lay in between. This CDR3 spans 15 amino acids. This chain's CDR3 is CASSPRIPDSYEQYF. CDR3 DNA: TGTGCCAGTAGTCCCCGAATCCCGGACAGCTACGAGCAGTACTTC.

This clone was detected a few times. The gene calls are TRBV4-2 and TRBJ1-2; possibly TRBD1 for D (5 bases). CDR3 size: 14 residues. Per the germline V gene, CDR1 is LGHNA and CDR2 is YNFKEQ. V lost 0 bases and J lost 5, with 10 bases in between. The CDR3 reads CASSQDGGLYGYTF. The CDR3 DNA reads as TGTGCCAGCAGCCAAGATGGGGGACTTTATGGCTACACCTTC.

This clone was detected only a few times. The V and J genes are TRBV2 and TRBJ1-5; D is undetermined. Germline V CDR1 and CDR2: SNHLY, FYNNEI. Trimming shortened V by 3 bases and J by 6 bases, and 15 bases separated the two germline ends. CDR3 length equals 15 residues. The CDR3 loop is CASSDVGGLRQPQHF. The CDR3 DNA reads TGTGCCAGCAGTGATGTTGGAGGGTTGCGTCAGCCCCAGCATTTT.

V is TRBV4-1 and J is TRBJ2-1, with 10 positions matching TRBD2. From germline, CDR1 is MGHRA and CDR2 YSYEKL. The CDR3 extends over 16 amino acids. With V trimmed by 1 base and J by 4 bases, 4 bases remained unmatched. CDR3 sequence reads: CASSQVLAGGYNEQFF. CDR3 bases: TGCGCCAGCAGCCAAGTATTAGCGGGAGGTTACAATGAGCAGTTCTTC.

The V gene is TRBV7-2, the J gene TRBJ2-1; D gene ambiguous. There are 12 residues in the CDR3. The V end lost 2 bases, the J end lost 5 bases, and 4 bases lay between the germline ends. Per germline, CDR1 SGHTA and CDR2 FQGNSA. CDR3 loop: CASSLLDNEQFF. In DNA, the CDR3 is TGTGCCAGCAGCTTACTCGACAATGAGCAGTTCTTC.

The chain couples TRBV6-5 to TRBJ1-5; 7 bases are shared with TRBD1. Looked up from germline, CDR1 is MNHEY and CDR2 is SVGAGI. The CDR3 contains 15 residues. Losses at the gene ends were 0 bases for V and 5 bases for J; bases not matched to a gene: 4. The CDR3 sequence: CASSYSGGAYQPQHF. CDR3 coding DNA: TGTGCCAGCAGTTACTCAGGGGGCGCATATCAGCCCCAGCATTTT.

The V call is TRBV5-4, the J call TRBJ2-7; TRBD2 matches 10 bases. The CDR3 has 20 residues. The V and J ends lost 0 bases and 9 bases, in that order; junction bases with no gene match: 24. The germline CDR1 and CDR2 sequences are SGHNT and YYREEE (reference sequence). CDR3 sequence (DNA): TGTGCCAGCAGCTTGGCTGGGGGTCGATCCGGGACTAGCGAAATCAAAGGGCAGTACTTC. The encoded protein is CASSLAGGRSGTSEIKGQYF. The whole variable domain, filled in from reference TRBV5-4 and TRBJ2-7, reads ETGVTQSPTHLIKTRGQQVTLRCSSQSGHNTVSWYQQALGQGPQFIFQYYREEENGRGNFPPRFSGLQFPNYSSELNVNALELDDSALYLCASSLAGGRSGTSEIKGQYFGPGTRLTVT.